The table lists the clone carrying this T cell receptor (beta chain) with a few counts. Its cognate antigen is unknown. The sample is drawn from a study of T cells after yellow fever vaccination. 5'RACE template switching generated TCR cDNA, adding a universal primer site and UMIs. TCRdb reprocessed the 5' RACE reads via MiXCR and lists one record per CDR3 protein. The repertoire holds 610,000 or so distinct CDR3 sequences, with more than 9% as singletons. This CDR3 comprises 18 residues. Notes on the study in general: Any FACS-sorted repertoire could hold abundant clonotypes that contaminate it from the bulk population. Only a small proportion of the clonotypes turned up in both the CD4 and the CD8 compartments, likely arising from convergent recombination.

Sample: PBMCs, taken on the day of the yellow fever booster vaccination. This chain uses TRBV21-1 with TRBJ2-1; the table's D call, TRBD2, was not checked against the DNA. TRBV21-1 is reported as a pseudogene. The TCR sequence derives from a man aged 25 to 40 who received the YFV17D yellow fever vaccine. In nucleotides, the CDR3 is TGTGCCAGCAGCAAAGGCCCGACTAGCGGGAGCTCCTACAATGAGCAGTTCTTC. Translation: CASSKGPTSGSSYNEQFF.